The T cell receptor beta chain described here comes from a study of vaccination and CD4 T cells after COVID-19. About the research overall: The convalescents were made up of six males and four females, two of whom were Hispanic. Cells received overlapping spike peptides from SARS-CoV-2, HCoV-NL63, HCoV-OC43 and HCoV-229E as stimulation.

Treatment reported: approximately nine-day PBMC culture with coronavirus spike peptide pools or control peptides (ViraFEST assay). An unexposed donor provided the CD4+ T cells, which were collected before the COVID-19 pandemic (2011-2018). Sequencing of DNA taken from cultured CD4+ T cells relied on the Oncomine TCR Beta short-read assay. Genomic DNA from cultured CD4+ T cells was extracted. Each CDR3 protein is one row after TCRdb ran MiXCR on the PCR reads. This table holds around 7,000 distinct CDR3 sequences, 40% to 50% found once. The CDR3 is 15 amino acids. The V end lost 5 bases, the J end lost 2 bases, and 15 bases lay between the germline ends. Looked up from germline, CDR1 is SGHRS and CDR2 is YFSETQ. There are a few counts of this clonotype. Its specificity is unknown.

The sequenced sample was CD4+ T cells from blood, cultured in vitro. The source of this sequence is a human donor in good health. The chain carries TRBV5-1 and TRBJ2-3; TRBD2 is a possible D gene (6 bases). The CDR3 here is CASSSIRGYTDTQYF. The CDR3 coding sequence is TGCGCCAGCAGTTCCATCCGGGGGTACACAGATACGCAGTATTTT.